This TCR beta chain was identified in a study of blood T cell repertoires in COVID-19. Data came from immunoSEQ multiplex PCR; TCRdb stores just in-frame clones and leaves some out. Among about 230,000 clones listed, 86% were seen once. Germline CDR1 SGHRS, CDR2 YFSETQ. V trimming: 4 bases; J trimming: 4 bases; junction bases outside the gene matches: 7. The CDR3 extends over 15 amino acids. Sequenced input: peripheral blood. This clonotype was sampled from a man between 45 and 60 years old with COVID-19, enrolled during active disease. The chain joins TRBV5-1 to TRBJ1-2, with 10 nucleotides matching TRBD1. CDR3 nucleotide sequence: TGCGCCAGCAGCCAGGGGACAGGGGATCGCTATGGCTACACCTTC. Encoded protein: CASSQGTGDRYGYTF.